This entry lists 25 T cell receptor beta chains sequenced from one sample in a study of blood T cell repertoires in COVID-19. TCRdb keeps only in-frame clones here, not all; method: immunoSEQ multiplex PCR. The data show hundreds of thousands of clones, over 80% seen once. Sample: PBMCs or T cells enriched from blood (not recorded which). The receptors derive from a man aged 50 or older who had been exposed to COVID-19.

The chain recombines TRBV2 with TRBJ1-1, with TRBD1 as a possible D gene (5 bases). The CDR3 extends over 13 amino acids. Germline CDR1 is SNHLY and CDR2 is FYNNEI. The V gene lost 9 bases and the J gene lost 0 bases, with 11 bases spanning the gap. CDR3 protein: CASKVQVNTEAFF. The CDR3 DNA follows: TGTGCCAGTAAAGTACAGGTGAACACTGAAGCTTTCTTT.

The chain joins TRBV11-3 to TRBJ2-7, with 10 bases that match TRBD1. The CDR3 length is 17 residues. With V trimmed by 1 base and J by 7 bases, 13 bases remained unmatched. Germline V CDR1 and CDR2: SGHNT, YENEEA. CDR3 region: CASSLGGDRGRFGEQYV. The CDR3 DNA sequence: TGTGCCAGCAGCTTAGGTGGGGACAGGGGTCGATTTGGGGAGCAGTACGTC.

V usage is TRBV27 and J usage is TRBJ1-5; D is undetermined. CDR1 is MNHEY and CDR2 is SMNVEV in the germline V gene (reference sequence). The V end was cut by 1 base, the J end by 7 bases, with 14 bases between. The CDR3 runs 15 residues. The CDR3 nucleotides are TGTGCCAGCAGTTTATTTTCCGGTATCGCCCAGCCCCAGCATTTT. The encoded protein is CASSLFSGIAQPQHF.

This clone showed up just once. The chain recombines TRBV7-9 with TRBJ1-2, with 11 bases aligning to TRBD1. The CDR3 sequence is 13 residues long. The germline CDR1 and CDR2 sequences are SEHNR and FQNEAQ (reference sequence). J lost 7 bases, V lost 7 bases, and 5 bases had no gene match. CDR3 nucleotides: TGTGCCAGCAACGGACAGGGGGCTGGTGGCTACACCTTC. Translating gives CASNGQGAGGYTF.

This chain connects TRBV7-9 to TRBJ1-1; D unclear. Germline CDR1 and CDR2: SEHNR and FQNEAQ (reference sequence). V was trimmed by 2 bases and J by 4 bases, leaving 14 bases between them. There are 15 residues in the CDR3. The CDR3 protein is CASSLSGVGRTEAFF. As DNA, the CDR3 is TGTGCCAGCAGCTTAAGCGGCGTCGGACGCACTGAAGCTTTCTTT.

CDR3 coding DNA: TGTGCCACCAGTGAAAGGATAGGACTACCCTCCCCAGATACGCAGTATTTT. Translating it yields CATSERIGLPSPDTQYF. V gene TRBV24-1 combines with J gene TRBJ2-3; TRBD2 is a possible D gene (6 bases). Germline CDR1 reads KGHDR; CDR2 reads SFDVKD. V lost 4 bases and J 4 bases, leaving 20 bases between the germline ends. The CDR3 length is 17 residues.

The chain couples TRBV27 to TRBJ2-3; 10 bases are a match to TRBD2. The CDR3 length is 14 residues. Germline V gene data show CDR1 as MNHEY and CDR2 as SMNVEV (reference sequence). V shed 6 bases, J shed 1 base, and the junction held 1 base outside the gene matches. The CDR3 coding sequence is TGTGCCAGCAGACTAGCGGGGCGCACAGATACGCAGTATTTT. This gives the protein CASRLAGRTDTQYF.

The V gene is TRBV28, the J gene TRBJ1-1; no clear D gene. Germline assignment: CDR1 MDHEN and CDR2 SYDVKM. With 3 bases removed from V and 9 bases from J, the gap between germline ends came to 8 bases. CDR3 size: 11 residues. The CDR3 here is CASSLPRKAFF. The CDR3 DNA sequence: TGTGCCAGCAGTTTGCCGAGGAAAGCTTTCTTT.

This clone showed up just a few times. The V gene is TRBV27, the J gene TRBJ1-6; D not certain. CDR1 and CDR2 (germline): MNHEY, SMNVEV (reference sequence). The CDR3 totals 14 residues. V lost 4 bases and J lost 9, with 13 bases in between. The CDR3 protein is CASSSPSTGSPLHF. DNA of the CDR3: TGTGCCAGCAGTTCCCCCTCGACGGGTTCACCCCTCCACTTT.

The CDR3 here is CASSVGTSEMNEQFF. The CDR3 DNA reads TGTGCCAGCAGCGTAGGGACTAGCGAGATGAATGAGCAGTTCTTC. The chain couples TRBV5-5 to TRBJ2-1; the match to TRBD2 covers 10 bases. Germline lookup yields CDR1 SGHKS and CDR2 YYEKEE (reference sequence). The CDR3 covers 15 residues. Germline trimming cut 4 bases from V and 7 bases from J; bases unmatched to any gene: 8.

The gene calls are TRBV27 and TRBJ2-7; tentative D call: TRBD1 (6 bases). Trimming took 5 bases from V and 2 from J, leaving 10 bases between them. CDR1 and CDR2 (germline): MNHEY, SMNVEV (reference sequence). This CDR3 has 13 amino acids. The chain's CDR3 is CASSLGQTYEQYF. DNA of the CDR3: TGTGCCAGCAGTCTAGGACAGACCTACGAGCAGTACTTC.

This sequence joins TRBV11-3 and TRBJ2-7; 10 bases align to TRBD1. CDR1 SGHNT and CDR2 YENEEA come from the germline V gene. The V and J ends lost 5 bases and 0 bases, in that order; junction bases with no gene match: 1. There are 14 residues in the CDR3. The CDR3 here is CASSGTGDSYEQYV. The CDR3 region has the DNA TGTGCCAGCAGCGGGACAGGGGACTCCTACGAGCAGTACGTC.

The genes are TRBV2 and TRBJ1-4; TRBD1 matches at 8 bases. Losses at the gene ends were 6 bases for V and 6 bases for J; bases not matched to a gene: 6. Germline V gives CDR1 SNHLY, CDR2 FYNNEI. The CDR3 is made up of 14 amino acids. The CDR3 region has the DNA TGTGCCAGCAGATCCGGGACAGGATATGAAAAACTGTTTTTT. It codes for CASRSGTGYEKLFF.

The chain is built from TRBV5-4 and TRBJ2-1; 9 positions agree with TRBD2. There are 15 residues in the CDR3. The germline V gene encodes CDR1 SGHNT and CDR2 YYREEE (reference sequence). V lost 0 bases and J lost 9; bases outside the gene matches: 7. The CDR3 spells CASSLAAAGGREQFF. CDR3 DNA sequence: TGTGCCAGCAGCTTGGCCGCAGCGGGGGGCCGTGAGCAGTTCTTC.

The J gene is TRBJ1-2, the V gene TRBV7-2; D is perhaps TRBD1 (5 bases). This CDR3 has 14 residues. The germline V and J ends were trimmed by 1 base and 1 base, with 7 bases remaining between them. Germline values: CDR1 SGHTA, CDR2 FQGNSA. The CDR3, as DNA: TGTGCCAGCAGCTTAGGACAGCATAACTATGGCTACACCTTC. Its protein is CASSLGQHNYGYTF.

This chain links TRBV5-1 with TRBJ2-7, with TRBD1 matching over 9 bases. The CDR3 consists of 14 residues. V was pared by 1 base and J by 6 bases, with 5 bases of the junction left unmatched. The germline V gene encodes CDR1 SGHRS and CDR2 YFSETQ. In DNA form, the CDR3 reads TGCGCCAGCAGCTTGCTACAGGGGGCGCTCGAGCAGTACTTC. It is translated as CASSLLQGALEQYF.

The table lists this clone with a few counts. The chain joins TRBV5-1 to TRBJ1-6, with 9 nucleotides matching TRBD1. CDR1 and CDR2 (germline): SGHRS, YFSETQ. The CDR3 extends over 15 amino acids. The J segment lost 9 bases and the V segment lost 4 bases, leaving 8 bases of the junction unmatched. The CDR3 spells CASSQLTGGSSPLHF. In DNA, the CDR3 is TGCGCCAGCAGCCAACTTACAGGGGGCAGTTCACCCCTCCACTTT.

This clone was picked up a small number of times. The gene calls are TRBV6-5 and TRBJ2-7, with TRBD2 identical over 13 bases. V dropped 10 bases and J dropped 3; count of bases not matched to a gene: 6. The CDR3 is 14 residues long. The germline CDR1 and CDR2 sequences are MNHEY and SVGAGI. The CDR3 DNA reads TGTGCCACCCTGGGGACTAGCGGGAACTACGAGCAGTACGTC. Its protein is CATLGTSGNYEQYV.

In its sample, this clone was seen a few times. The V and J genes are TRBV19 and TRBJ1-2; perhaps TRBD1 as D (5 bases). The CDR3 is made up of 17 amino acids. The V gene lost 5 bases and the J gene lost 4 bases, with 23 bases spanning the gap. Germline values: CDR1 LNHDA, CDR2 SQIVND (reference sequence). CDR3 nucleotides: TGTGCCAGTAGTGACGCCGACAGTGCACTCGGTGTCTATGGCTACACCTTC. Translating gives CASSDADSALGVYGYTF.

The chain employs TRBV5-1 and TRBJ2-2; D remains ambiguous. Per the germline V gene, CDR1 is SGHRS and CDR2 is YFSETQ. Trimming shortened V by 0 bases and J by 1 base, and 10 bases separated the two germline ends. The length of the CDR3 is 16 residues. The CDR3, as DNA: TGCGCCAGCAGCTTGGATGGCAGGCGGAACACCGGGGAGCTGTTTTTT. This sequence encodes CASSLDGRRNTGELFF.

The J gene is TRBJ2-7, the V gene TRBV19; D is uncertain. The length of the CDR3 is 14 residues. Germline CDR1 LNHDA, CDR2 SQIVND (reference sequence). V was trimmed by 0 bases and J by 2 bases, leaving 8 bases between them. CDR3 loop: CASSIDAETYEQYF. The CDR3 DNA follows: TGTGCCAGTAGTATAGATGCGGAAACCTACGAGCAGTACTTC.

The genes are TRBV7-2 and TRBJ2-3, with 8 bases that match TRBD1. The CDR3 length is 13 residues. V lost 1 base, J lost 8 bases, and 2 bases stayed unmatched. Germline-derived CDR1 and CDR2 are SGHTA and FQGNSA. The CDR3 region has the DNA TGTGCCAGCAGCTTAGGAACAGGGGGTACGCAGTATTTT. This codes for CASSLGTGGTQYF. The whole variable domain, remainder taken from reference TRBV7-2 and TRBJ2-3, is GAGVSQSPSNKVTEKGKDVELRCDPISGHTALYWYRQSLGQGLEFLIYFQGNSAPDKSGLPSDRFSAERTGGSVSTLTIQRTQQEDSAVYLCASSLGTGGTQYFGPGTRLTVL.

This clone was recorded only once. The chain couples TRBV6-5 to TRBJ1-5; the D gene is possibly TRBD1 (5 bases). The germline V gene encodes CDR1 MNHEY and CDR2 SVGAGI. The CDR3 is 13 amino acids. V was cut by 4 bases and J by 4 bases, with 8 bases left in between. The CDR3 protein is CASSSPGNQPQHF. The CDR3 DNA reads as TGTGCCAGCAGTTCGCCAGGGAATCAGCCCCAGCATTTT.

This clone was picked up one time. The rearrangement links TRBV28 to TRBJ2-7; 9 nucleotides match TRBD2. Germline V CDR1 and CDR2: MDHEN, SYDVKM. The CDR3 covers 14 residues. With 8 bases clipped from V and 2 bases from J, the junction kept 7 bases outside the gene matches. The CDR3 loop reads CASLKSGRTYEQYV. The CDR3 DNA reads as TGTGCCAGCCTTAAAAGCGGGAGGACCTACGAGCAGTACGTC.

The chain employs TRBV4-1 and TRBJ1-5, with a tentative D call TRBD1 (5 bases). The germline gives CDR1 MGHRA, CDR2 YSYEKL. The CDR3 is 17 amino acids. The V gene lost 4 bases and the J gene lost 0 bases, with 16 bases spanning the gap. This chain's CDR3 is CASSLEVGPYSNQPQHF. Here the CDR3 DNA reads TGCGCCAGCAGCCTAGAAGTGGGGCCTTATAGCAATCAGCCCCAGCATTTT.